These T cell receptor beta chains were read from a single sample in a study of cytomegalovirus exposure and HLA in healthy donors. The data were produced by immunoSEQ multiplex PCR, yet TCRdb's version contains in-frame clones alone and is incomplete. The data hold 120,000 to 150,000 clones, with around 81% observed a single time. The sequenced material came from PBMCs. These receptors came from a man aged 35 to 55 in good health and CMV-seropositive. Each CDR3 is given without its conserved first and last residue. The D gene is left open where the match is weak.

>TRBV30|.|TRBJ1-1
AWSRKSLGGTEAF
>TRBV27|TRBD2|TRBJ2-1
ASSQTSGTYNEQF
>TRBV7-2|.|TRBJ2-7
ASSLQDTYIYEQY
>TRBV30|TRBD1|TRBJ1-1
AWNPGQGKTEAF
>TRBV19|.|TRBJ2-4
ASSIVAGPKNIQY
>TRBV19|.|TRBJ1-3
ASRKEQISGNTIY
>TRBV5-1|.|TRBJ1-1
ASSSRDFVDTEAF
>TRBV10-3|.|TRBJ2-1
AISDSRNEQF
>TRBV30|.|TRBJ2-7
AWRSPGRYEQY
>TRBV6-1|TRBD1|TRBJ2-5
ASRKGQHNQETQY
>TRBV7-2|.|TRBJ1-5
ASSQGHGGQPQH
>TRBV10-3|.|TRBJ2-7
AISEGQGSSYEQY
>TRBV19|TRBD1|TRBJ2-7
ASSIRDRGFSYEQY
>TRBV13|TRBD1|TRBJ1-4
ASSLRDRATNEKLF
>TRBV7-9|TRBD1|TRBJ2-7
ASSPQAQTGSYEQY
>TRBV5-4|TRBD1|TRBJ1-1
ASSRDGQGASVGAEAF
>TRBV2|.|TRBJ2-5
ASSEWRGKQETQY
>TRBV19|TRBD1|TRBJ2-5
ASSVDRVETQY
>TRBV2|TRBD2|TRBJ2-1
ASGGLAGASYNEQF
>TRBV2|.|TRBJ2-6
ANIPGHSSGANVLT
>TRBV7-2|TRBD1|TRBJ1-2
ASSQIRGQGGTLS
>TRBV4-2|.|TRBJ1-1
ASSQGEGLNTEAF
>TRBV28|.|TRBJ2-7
ASRAPGTTDYEQY
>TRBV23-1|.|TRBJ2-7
ASSQPVSYEQY
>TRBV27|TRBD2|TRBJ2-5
ASSPPSAGGRETQY
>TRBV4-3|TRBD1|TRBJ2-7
ASSLGTVGYEQY
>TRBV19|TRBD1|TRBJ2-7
ATRPTTGTAYEQY
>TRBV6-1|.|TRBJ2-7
ASREIDHYEQY
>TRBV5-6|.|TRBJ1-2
ASSVYRDGYT
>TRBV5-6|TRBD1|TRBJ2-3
ASTDPGQGLADTQY
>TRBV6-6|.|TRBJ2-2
ASSYSPGVTGELF
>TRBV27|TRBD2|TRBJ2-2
ASSVRLAGTAGELF
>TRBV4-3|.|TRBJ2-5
ASSQDWGGGAETQY
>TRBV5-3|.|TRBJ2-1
ARYLRDEF
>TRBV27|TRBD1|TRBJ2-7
ASSSGQGYEQY
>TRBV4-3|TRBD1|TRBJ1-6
ASSRVGTENNSPLH
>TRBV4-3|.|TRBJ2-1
ASSQDLPRSSYNEQF
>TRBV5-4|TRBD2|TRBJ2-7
ASSLEGLSYEQY
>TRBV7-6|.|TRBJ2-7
ASSLSDPYEQY
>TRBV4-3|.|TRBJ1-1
ASSQGPGLGTEAF